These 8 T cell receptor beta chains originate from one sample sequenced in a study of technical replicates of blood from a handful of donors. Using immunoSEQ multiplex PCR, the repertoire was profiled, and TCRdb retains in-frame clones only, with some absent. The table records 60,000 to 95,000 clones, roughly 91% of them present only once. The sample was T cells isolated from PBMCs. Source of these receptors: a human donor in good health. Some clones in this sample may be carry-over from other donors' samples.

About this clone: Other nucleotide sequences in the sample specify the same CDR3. As DNA, the CDR3 is TGTGCCTGGTCGTACAACCAAGAGACCCAGTACTTC. Translating it yields CAWSYNQETQYF. The chain links TRBV30 to TRBJ2-5; D uncertain. Deletions cut 5 bases from V and 0 bases from J, with 7 bases between. CDR3 length: 12 residues. Germline V gives CDR1 GTSNPN, CDR2 SVGIG (reference sequence). Full variable domain (remainder filled in from reference TRBV30 and TRBJ2-5): SQTIHQWPATLVQPVGSPLSLECTVEGTSNPNLYWYRQAAGRGLQLLFYSVGIGQISSEVPQNLSASRPQDRQFILSSKKLLLSDSGFYLCAWSYNQETQYFGPGTRLLVL.

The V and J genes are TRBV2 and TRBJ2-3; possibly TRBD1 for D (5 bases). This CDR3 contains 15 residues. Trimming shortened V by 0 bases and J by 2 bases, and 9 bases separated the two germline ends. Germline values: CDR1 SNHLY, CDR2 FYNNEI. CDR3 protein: CASSEAQGTTDTQYF. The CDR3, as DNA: TGTGCCAGCAGTGAAGCCCAGGGAACCACAGATACGCAGTATTTT.

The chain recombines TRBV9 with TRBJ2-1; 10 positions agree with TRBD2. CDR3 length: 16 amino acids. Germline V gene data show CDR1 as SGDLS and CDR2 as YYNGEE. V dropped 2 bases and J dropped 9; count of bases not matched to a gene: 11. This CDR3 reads CASSVASGGVGGEQFF. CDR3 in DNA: TGTGCCAGCAGCGTTGCTAGCGGGGGTGTAGGGGGTGAGCAGTTCTTC.

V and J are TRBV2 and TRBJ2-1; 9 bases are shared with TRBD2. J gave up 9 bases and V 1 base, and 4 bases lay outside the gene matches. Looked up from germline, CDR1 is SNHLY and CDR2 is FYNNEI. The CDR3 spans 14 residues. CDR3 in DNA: TGTGCCAGCAGTGAAGGAGCGGGAGGTGGTGAGCAGTTCTTC. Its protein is CASSEGAGGGEQFF. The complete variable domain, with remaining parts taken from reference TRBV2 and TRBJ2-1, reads EPEVTQTPSHQVTQMGQEVILRCVPISNHLYFYWYRQILGQKVEFLVSFYNNEISEKSEIFDDQFSVERPDGSNFTLKIRSTKLEDSAMYFCASSEGAGGGEQFFGPGTRLTVL.

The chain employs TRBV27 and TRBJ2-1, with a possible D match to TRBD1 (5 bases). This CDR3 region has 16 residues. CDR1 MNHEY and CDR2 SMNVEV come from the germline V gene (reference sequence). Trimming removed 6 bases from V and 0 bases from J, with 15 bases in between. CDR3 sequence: CASSLGRTSSYNEQFF. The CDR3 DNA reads TGTGCCAGCAGCCTGGGTAGGACATCCTCCTACAATGAGCAGTTCTTC.

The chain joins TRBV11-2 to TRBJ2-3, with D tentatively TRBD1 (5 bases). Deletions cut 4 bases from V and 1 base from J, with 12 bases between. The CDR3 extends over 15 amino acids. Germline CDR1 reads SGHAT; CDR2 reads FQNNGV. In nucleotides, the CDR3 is TGTGCCAGCAGCTCACAGGTGATCGGCACAGATACGCAGTATTTT. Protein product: CASSSQVIGTDTQYF.

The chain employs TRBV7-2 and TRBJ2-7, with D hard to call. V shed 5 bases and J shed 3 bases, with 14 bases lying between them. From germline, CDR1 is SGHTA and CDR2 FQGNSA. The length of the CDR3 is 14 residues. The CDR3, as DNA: TGTGCCAGCAGCGTTCTAGTCTTCAGCTACGAGCAGTACTTC. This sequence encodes CASSVLVFSYEQYF.

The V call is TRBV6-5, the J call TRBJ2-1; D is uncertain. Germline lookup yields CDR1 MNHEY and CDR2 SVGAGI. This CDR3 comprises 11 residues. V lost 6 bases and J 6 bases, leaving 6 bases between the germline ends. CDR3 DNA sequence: TGTGCCAGCAGCCTCAGCAATGAGCAGTTCTTC. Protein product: CASSLSNEQFF.